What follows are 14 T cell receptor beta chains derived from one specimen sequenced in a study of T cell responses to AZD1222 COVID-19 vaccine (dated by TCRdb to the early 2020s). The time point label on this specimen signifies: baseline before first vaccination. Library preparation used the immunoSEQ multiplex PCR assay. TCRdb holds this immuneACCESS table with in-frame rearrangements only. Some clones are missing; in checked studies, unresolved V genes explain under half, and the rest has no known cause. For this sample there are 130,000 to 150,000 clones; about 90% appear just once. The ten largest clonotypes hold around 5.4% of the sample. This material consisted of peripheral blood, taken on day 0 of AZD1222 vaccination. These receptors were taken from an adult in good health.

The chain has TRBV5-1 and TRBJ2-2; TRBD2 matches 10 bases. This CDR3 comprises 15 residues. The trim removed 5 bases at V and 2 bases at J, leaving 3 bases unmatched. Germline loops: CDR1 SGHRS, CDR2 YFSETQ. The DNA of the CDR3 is TGCGCCAGCAGGCTAGCGGGAGTAAACACCGGGGAGCTGTTTTTT. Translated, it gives CASRLAGVNTGELFF.

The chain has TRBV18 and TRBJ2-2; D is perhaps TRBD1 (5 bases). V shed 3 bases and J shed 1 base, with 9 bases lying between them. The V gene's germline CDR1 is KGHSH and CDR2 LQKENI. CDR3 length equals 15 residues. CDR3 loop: CASSPITGNTGELFF. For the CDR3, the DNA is TGTGCCAGCTCACCCATCACAGGGAACACCGGGGAGCTGTTTTTT.

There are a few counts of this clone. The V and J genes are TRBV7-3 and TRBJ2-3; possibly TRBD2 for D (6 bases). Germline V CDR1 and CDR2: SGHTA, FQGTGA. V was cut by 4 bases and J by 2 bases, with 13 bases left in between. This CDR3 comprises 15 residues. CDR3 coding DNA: TGTGCCAGCAGCTCCGATAGCGGCAACACAGATACGCAGTATTTT. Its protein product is CASSSDSGNTDTQYF.

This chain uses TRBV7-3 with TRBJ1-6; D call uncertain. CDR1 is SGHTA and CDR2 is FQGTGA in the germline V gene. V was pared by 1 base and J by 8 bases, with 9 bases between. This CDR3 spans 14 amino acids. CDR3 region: CASSLKGSDSPLHF. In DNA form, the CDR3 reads TGTGCCAGCAGCTTAAAAGGGTCCGATTCACCCCTCCACTTT. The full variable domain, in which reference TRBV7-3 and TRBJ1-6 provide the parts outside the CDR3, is GAGVSQTPSNKVTEKGKYVELRCDPISGHTALYWYRQSLGQGPEFLIYFQGTGAADDSGLPNDRFFAVRPEGSVSTLKIQRTERGDSAVYLCASSLKGSDSPLHFGNGTRLTVT.

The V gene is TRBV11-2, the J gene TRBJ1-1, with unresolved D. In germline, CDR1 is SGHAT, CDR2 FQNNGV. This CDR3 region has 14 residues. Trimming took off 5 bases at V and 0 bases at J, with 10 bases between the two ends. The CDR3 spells CASSHRALNTEAFF. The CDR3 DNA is TGTGCCAGCAGCCACCGGGCCCTGAACACTGAAGCTTTCTTT. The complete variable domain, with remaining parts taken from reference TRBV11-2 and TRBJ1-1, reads EAGVAQSPRYKIIEKRQSVAFWCNPISGHATLYWYQQILGQGPKLLIQFQNNGVVDDSQLPKDRFSAERLKGVDSTLKIQPAKLEDSAVYLCASSHRALNTEAFFGQGTRLTVV.

The CDR3 DNA reads as TGCGCCACCCGGCTCTCAGGGATGAACACTGAAGCTTTCTTT. Its protein product is CATRLSGMNTEAFF. The rearrangement uses TRBV5-1 and TRBJ1-1; D might be TRBD1 (5 bases). The V end lost 9 bases, the J end lost 0 bases, and 15 bases lay between the germline ends. The CDR3 covers 14 residues. The germline V gene encodes CDR1 SGHRS and CDR2 YFSETQ.

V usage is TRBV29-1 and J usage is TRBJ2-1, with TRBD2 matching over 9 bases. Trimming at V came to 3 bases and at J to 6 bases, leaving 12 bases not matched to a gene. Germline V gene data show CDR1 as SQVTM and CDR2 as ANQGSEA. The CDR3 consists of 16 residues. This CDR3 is CSVEGREGQVSNEQFF. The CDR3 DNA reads TGCAGCGTTGAGGGGCGGGAGGGCCAGGTATCCAATGAGCAGTTCTTC.

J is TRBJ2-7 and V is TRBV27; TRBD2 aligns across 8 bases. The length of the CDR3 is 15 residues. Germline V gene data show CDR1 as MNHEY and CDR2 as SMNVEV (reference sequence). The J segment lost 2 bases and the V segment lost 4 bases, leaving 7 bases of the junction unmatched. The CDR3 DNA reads TGTGCCAGCAGTTCCCGGGGGGGCGGTACCTACGAGCAGTACTTC. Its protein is CASSSRGGGTYEQYF.

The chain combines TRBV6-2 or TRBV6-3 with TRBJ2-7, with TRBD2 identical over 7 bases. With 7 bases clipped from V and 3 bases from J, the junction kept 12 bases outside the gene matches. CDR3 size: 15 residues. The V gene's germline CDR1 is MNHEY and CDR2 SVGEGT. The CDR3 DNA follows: TGTGCCAGCACCCCTGTGGGGGGGACCGGCTACGAGCAGTACTTC. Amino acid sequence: CASTPVGGTGYEQYF.

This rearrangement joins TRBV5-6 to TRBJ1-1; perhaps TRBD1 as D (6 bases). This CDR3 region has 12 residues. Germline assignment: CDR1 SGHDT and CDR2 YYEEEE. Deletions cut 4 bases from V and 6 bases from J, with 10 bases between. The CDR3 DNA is TGTGCCAGCAGCCAGGGGTGGGCTGAAGCTTTCTTT. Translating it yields CASSQGWAEAFF.

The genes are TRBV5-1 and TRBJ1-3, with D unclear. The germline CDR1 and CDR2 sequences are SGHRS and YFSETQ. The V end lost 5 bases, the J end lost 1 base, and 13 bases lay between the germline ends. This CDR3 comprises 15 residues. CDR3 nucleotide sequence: TGCGCCAGCAGTTATGACACCGATTCTGGAAACACCATATATTTT. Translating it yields CASSYDTDSGNTIYF.

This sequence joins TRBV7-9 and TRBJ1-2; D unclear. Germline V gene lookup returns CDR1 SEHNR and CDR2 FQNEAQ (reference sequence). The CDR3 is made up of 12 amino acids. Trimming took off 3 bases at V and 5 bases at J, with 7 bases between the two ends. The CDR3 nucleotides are TGTGCCAGCAGCTTCCCGGGGTATGGCTACACCTTC. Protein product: CASSFPGYGYTF. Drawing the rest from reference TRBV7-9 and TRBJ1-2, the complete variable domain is DTGVSQNPRHKITKRGQNVTFRCDPISEHNRLYWYRQTLGQGPEFLTYFQNEAQLEKSRLLSDRFSAERPKGSFSTLEIQRTEQGDSAMYLCASSFPGYGYTFGSGTRLTVV.

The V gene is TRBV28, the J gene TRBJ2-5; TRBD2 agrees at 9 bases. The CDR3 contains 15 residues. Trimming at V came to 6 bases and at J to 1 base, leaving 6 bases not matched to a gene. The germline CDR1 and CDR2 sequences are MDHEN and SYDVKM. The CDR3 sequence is CASRTTSGSQETQYF. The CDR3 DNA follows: TGTGCCAGCAGAACGACTAGCGGTTCCCAAGAGACCCAGTACTTC.

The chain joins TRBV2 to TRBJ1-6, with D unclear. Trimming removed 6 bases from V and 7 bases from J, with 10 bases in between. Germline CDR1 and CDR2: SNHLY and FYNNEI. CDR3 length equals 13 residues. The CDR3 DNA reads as TGTGCCAGCAGACGGGAATCAAATTCACCCCTCCACTTT. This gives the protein CASRRESNSPLHF.